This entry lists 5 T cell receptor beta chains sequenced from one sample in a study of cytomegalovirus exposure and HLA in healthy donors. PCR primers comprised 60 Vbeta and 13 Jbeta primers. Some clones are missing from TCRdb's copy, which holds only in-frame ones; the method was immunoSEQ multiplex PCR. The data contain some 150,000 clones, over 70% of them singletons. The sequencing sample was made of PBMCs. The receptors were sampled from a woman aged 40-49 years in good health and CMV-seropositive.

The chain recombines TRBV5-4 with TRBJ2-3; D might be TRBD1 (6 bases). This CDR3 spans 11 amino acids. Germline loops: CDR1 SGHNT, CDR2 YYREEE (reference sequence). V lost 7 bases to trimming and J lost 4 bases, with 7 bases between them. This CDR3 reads CASHRADTQYF. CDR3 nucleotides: TGTGCCAGCCACAGGGCAGATACGCAGTATTTT.

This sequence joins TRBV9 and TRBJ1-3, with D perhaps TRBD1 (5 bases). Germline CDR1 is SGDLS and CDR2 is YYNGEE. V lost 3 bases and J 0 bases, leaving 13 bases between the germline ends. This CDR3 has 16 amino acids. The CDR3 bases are TGTGCCAGCAGCGCGGGGACTACTAACTCTGGAAACACCATATATTTT. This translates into CASSAGTTNSGNTIYF.

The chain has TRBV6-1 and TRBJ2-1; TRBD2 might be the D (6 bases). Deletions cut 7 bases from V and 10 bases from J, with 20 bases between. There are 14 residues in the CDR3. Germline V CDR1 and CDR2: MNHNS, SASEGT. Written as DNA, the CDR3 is TGTGCCAGCAAATCAACCGGGACTCCGGGGGAGCAGTTCTTC. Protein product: CASKSTGTPGEQFF.

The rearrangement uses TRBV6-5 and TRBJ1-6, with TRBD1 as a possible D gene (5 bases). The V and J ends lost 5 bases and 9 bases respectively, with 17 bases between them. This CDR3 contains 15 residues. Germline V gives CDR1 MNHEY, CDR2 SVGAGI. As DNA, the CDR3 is TGTGCCAGCAGTCAAGGGGACTCATCAATTTCACCCCTCCACTTT. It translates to CASSQGDSSISPLHF.

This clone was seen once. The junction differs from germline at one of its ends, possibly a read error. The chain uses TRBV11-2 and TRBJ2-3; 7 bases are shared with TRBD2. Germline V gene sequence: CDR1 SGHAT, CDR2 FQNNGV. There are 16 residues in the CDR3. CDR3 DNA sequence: TGTGCCAGCTGCTTGGGTTTGCTAGCGGACACAGATACGCAGTATTTT. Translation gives CASCLGLLADTDTQYF.